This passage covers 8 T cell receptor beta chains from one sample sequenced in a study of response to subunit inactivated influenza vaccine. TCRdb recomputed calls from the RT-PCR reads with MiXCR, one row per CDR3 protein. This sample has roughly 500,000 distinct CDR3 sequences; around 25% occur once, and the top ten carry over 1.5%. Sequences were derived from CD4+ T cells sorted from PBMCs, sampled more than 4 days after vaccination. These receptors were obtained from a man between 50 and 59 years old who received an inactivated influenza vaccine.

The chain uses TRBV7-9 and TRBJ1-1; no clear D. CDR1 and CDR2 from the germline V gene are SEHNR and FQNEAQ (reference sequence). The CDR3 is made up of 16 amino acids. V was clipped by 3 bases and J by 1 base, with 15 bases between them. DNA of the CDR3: TGTGCCAGCAGCTTGATTTCGACCCGAGGGAACACTGAAGCTTTCTTT. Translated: CASSLISTRGNTEAFF.

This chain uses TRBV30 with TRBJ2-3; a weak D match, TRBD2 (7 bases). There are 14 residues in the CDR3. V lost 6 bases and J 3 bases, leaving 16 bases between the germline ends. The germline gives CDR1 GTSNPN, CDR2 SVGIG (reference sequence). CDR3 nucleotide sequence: TGTGCCTGCTCCCGGGGGGCACAAACAGATACGCAGTATTTT. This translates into CACSRGAQTDTQYF.

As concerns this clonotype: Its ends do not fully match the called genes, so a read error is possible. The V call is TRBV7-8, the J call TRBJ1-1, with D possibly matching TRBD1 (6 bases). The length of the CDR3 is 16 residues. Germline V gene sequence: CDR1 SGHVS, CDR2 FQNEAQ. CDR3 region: CASSLARAGVKTEAFF. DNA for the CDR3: TGTGCCAGCAGCTTAGCGCGTGCAGGGGTGAAAACTGAAGCTTTCTTT.

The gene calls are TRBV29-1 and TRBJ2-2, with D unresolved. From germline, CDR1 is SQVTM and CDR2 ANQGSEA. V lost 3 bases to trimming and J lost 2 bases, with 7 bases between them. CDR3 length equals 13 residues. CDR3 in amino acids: CSVDPGNTGELFF. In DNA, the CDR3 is TGCAGCGTTGATCCGGGTAACACCGGGGAGCTGTTTTTT.

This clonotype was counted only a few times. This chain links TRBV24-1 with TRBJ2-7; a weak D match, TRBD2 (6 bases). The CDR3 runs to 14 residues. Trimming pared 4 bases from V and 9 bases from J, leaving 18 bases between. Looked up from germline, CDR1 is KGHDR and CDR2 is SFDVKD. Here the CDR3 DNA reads TGTGCCACCAGTGACCCCAGGACTATCCTCGGGCAGTACTTC. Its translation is CATSDPRTILGQYF.

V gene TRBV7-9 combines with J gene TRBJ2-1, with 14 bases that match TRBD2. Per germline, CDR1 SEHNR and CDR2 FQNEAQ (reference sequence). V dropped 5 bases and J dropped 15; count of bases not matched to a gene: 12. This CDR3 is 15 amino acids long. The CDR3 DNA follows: TGTGCCAGCAGCACAGGACTAGCGGGGGGTCAGGGGCTGTTCTTC. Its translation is CASSTGLAGGQGLFF.

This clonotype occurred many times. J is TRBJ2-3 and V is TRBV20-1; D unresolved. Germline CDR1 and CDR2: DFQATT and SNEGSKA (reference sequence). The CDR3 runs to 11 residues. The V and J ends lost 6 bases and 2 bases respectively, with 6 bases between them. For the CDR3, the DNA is TGCAGTGCCAGGCTCACAGATACGCAGTATTTT. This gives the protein CSARLTDTQYF.

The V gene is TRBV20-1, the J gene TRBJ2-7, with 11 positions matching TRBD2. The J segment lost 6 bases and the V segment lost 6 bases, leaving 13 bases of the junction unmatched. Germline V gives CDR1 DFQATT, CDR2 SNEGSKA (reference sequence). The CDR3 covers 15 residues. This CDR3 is CSATLLAGGSGEQYF. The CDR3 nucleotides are TGCAGTGCCACTCTCCTAGCGGGAGGTTCTGGCGAGCAGTACTTC.